This T cell receptor beta chain was identified during a study of spatial heterogeneity in lung cancer. From the 5' RACE reads, TCRdb called clonotypes with MiXCR, one entry per CDR3 protein. The data hold approximately 8,500 distinct CDR3 sequences, with less than 15% observed a single time. Findings and limits, study-wide: Counts of expanded alpha and beta TCRs within tumors tracked the tumor nonsynonymous mutation count.

The CDR3 runs to 13 residues. CDR1 and CDR2 (germline): SGHRS, YFSETQ. With 7 bases removed from V and 0 bases from J, the gap between germline ends came to 8 bases. As for time point: sample taken at primary tumor resection. This clonotype was found many times. Antigen unknown. The chain uses TRBV5-1 and TRBJ1-5; D gene uncertain. The TCR comes from a male donor with early-stage non-small cell lung cancer. Here the sequenced sample was lung tumor tissue, taken at surgery. CDR3 sequence reads: CASLLDSNQPQHF. The DNA for the CDR3 is TGCGCCAGCTTGCTGGATAGCAATCAGCCCCAGCATTTT.